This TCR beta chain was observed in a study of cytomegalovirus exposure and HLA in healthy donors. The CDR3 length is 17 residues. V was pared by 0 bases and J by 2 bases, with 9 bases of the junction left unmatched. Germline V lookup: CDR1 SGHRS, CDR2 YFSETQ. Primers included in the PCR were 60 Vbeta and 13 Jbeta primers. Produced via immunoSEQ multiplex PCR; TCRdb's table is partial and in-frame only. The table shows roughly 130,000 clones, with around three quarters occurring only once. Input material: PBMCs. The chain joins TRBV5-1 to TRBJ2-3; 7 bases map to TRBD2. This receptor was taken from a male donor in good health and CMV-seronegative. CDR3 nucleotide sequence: TGCGCCAGCAGCTTGGCCCACGGGAGGCCCCCCACAGATACGCAGTATTTT. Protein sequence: CASSLAHGRPPTDTQYF.